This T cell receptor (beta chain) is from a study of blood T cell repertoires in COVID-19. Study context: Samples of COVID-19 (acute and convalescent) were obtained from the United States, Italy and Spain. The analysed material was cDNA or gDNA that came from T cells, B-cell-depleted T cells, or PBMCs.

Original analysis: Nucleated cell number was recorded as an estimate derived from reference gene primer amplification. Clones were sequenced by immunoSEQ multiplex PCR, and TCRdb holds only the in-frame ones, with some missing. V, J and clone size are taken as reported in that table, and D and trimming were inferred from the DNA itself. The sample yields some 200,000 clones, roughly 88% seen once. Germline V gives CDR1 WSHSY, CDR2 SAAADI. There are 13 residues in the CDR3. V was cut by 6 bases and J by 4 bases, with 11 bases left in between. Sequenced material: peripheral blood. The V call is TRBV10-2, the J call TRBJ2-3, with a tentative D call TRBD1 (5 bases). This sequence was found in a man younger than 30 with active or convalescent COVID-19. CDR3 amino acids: CASREGAADTQYF. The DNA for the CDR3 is TGCGCCAGCAGGGAAGGGGCGGCAGATACGCAGTATTTT.